These 12 T cell receptor beta chains came from one sample sequenced in a study of CD8+ T cells in alopecia areata. Once RNA had been extracted, it was reverse transcribed into cDNA to act as the sequencing template. Generated by immunoSEQ multiplex PCR, the TCRdb table keeps only in-frame clones and is missing some. The table shows under 150,000 clones, with less than 65% occurring only once. The specimen sequenced was CD8+ T cells sorted from blood. These receptors all stem from a human donor in good health.

The V call is TRBV9, the J call TRBJ2-3; 7 bases fit TRBD2. The CDR3 totals 14 residues. J gave up 2 bases and V 3 bases, and 3 bases lay outside the gene matches. Germline CDR1 reads SGDLS; CDR2 reads YYNGEE. CDR3 protein: CASSEAGSTDTQYF. The CDR3 DNA is TGTGCCAGCAGCGAAGCGGGATCCACAGATACGCAGTATTTT.

The genes are TRBV7-9 and TRBJ2-7; D is possibly TRBD2 (6 bases). Between the trimmed V and J ends, which lost 5 bases and 6 bases, there was a span of 17 bases. The germline CDR1 and CDR2 sequences are SEHNR and FQNEAQ (reference sequence). The CDR3 is 14 residues long. Written as DNA, the CDR3 is TGTGCCAGCAGCCCCACCGGGACTCAACTCGAGCAGTACTTC. It is translated as CASSPTGTQLEQYF.

This clone occurred a few times. Other DNA sequences in this specimen translate into the identical CDR3. This chain joins TRBV7-9 and TRBJ2-6; D gene ambiguous. The CDR3 runs 15 residues. V lost 0 bases and J 0 bases, leaving 3 bases between the germline ends. The V gene's germline CDR1 is SEHNR and CDR2 FQNEAQ (reference sequence). Here the CDR3 reads CASSLAGSGANVLTF. The CDR3 DNA sequence: TGTGCCAGCAGCTTAGCAGGCTCTGGGGCCAACGTCCTGACTTTC.

This clone has just a few counts. J is TRBJ2-3 and V is TRBV19; possibly TRBD1 or TRBD2 for D (6 bases each). This CDR3 is 16 amino acids long. The germline V gene has CDR1 LNHDA and CDR2 SQIVND (reference sequence). Trimming cost V 7 bases and J 2 bases, with 19 bases left between them. This CDR3 is CASNLLGGGTTDTQYF. CDR3 bases: TGTGCCAGTAATCTCCTCGGGGGCGGTACCACAGATACGCAGTATTTT.

The chain joins TRBV16 to TRBJ2-1; 7 nucleotides match TRBD1. The J segment lost 5 bases and the V segment lost 1 base, leaving 5 bases of the junction unmatched. Germline V gene sequence: CDR1 KGHSY, CDR2 FQNENV. There are 15 residues in the CDR3. CDR3: CASSQWLQGNNEQFF. As DNA, the CDR3 is TGTGCCAGCAGCCAATGGTTACAGGGGAACAATGAGCAGTTCTTC.

Only a few counts were recorded for this clone. The chain uses TRBV15 and TRBJ1-2; D call uncertain. CDR1 LNHNV and CDR2 YYDKDF come from the germline V gene (reference sequence). The CDR3 is made up of 13 amino acids. Trimming cost V 6 bases and J 0 bases, with 8 bases left between them. DNA for the CDR3: TGTGCCACCAGAGGCGGACCTAACTATGGCTACACCTTC. It specifies CATRGGPNYGYTF.

CDR3 sequence: CSVDPPGGNLQETQYF. Written as DNA, the CDR3 is TGCAGCGTTGACCCCCCTGGAGGGAACCTCCAAGAGACCCAGTACTTC. J is TRBJ2-5 and V is TRBV29-1; D is possibly TRBD2 (6 bases). Germline assignment: CDR1 SQVTM and CDR2 ANQGSEA. Trimming cost V 3 bases and J 1 base, with 18 bases left between them. This CDR3 is built from 16 residues.

This clone has just one count. The rearrangement uses TRBV14 and TRBJ2-7, with D possibly being TRBD1 (6 bases). This CDR3 comprises 13 residues. V gave up 6 bases and J gave up 3 bases, with 12 bases separating them. Germline assignment: CDR1 SGHDN and CDR2 FVKESK. Here the CDR3 DNA reads TGTGCCAGCAGTTTCCACAGGGACTACGAGCAGTACTTC. Translating it yields CASSFHRDYEQYF. Drawing the rest from reference TRBV14 and TRBJ2-7, the complete variable domain is EAGVTQFPSHSVIEKGQTVTLRCDPISGHDNLYWYRRVMGKEIKFLLHFVKESKQDESGMPNNRFLAERTGGTYSTLKVQPAELEDSGVYFCASSFHRDYEQYFGPGTRLTVT.

The V and J genes are TRBV4-1 and TRBJ2-5; D may be TRBD1 (7 bases). V lost 1 base to trimming and J lost 5 bases, with 11 bases between them. Germline V CDR1 and CDR2: MGHRA, YSYEKL. This CDR3 is 14 amino acids long. The CDR3 loop reads CASSQAQGGETQYF. The CDR3 DNA reads TGCGCCAGCAGCCAAGCTCAGGGGGGCGAGACCCAGTACTTC.

This clone was picked up a small number of times. The chain has TRBV11-2 and TRBJ2-5; D is possibly TRBD1 (6 bases). This CDR3 is 14 amino acids long. Germline loops: CDR1 SGHAT, CDR2 FQNNGV. The V end lost 1 base, the J end lost 5 bases, and 11 bases lay between the germline ends. CDR3 coding DNA: TGTGCCAGCAGCTTAGTTACAGGGCTGGAGACCCAGTACTTC. This codes for CASSLVTGLETQYF.

The chain uses TRBV7-9 and TRBJ1-4; TRBD1 matches 11 bases. The CDR3 covers 18 residues. CDR1 and CDR2 (germline): SEHNR, FQNEAQ (reference sequence). V lost 6 bases to trimming and J lost 4 bases; unmatched junction nucleotides: 13. The CDR3 is CASRYGQGATGDNEKLFF. In nucleotides, the CDR3 is TGTGCCAGCAGATATGGACAGGGGGCGACAGGAGATAATGAAAAACTGTTTTTT.

This clone was seen a handful of times. The rearrangement joins TRBV23-1 to TRBJ2-7, with no clear D. Being an ORF, TRBV23-1 has a function that is uncertain. The V gene lost 3 bases and the J gene lost 3 bases, with 6 bases spanning the gap. The CDR3 contains 12 residues. CDR3 protein: CASSHRIYEQYF. The CDR3 nucleotides read TGCGCCAGCAGTCATCGAATCTACGAGCAGTACTTC.